The 15 T cell receptor beta chains given below trace back to one sample, sequenced in a study of blood T cell repertoires in COVID-19. Some clones are missing from TCRdb's copy, which holds only in-frame ones; the method was immunoSEQ multiplex PCR. There are hundreds of thousands of clones in the sample; around nine tenths occur only once, and less than 4% lies in the top ten. Sample: PBMCs or T cells enriched from blood (not recorded which). Receptor source: a woman in her 30s with acute COVID-19.

The CDR3 protein is CASSASGATNEKLFF. As DNA, the CDR3 is TGTGCCAGCAGTGCATCCGGGGCAACTAATGAAAAACTGTTTTTT. V usage is TRBV2 and J usage is TRBJ1-4; no clear D. Germline V gene lookup returns CDR1 SNHLY and CDR2 FYNNEI. Trimming took 4 bases from V and 0 from J, leaving 9 bases between them. The CDR3 has 15 amino acids.

The chain uses TRBV29-1 and TRBJ2-5; a weak D match, TRBD1 (6 bases). V dropped 4 bases and J dropped 2 bases, with 14 bases sitting between them. Germline CDR1 reads SQVTM; CDR2 reads ANQGSEA. The CDR3 has 14 amino acids. This chain's CDR3 is CSVARGGRQETQYF. The CDR3 bases are TGCAGCGTTGCACGTGGGGGCAGGCAAGAGACCCAGTACTTC.

In its sample, this clone was seen once. The V and J genes are TRBV30 and TRBJ1-5, with D tentatively TRBD1 (5 bases). The germline V and J ends were trimmed by 4 bases and 7 bases, with 14 bases remaining between them. This CDR3 is 13 amino acids long. Germline loops: CDR1 GTSNPN, CDR2 SVGIG (reference sequence). CDR3 bases: TGTGCCTGGAACTTCAGGGATGACCAGCCCCAGCATTTT. It encodes CAWNFRDDQPQHF.

CDR3: CASSLSRGAYEQYF. CDR3 bases: TGTGCCAGCAGTTTATCCAGGGGTGCCTACGAGCAGTACTTC. The genes are TRBV28 and TRBJ2-7; tentatively, D is TRBD1 (6 bases). V lost 1 base and J lost 2, with 9 bases in between. The CDR3 covers 14 residues. Germline values: CDR1 MDHEN, CDR2 SYDVKM.

The V call is TRBV15, the J call TRBJ2-2, with 7 bases that match TRBD1. CDR1 is LNHNV and CDR2 is YYDKDF in the germline V gene (reference sequence). Trimming removed 9 bases from V and 4 bases from J; junction bases left unmatched: 11. CDR3 length: 15 amino acids. The DNA for the CDR3 is TGTGCCACGGCGTCGACAGGGTTGGGCACCGGGGAGCTGTTTTTT. Protein: CATASTGLGTGELFF.

The chain links TRBV11-3 to TRBJ2-3; 7 nucleotides match TRBD2. This CDR3 has 15 residues. With V trimmed by 4 bases and J by 2 bases, 6 bases remained unmatched. The germline V gene encodes CDR1 SGHNT and CDR2 YENEEA. The DNA for the CDR3 is TGTGCCAGCAGCTCTGGGACTATCCCCACAGATACGCAGTATTTT. This sequence encodes CASSSGTIPTDTQYF.

V is TRBV2 and J is TRBJ1-3; 7 nucleotides line up with TRBD1. Trimming cost V 7 bases and J 4 bases; bases outside gene matches: 10. The CDR3 loop spans 15 amino acids. Germline V gives CDR1 SNHLY, CDR2 FYNNEI. CDR3 sequence (DNA): TGTGCCAGCAAATCAAGGACAGGAGGAGGAAACACCATATATTTT. Protein sequence: CASKSRTGGGNTIYF.

The chain uses TRBV19 and TRBJ1-1; D call uncertain. The CDR3 covers 15 residues. V lost 0 bases and J 0 bases, leaving 8 bases between the germline ends. The germline gives CDR1 LNHDA, CDR2 SQIVND (reference sequence). The CDR3 sequence: CASSIDAGMNTEAFF. Written as DNA, the CDR3 is TGTGCCAGTAGTATAGATGCGGGGATGAACACTGAAGCTTTCTTT.

This chain joins TRBV3-1 (or the pseudogene TRBV3-2) and TRBJ2-3; 8 nucleotides line up with TRBD2. V was pared by 0 bases and J by 1 base, with 6 bases of the junction left unmatched. This CDR3 contains 17 residues. CDR1 and CDR2 from the germline V gene are LGHDT and YNNKEL (reference sequence). The CDR3 region is CASSQDWAAGGTDTQYF. Written as DNA, the CDR3 is TGTGCCAGCAGCCAAGATTGGGCAGCGGGGGGCACAGATACGCAGTATTTT.

The chain carries TRBV12-3 or TRBV12-4 and TRBJ1-1; D remains ambiguous. The V and J ends lost 3 bases and 0 bases respectively, with 5 bases between them. The CDR3 is made up of 13 amino acids. DNA of the CDR3: TGTGCCAGCAGTTTCCAGGTGAACACTGAAGCTTTCTTT. It is translated as CASSFQVNTEAFF.

This clone is a singleton in its sample. J is TRBJ1-5 and V is TRBV18; 7 bases align to TRBD1. The CDR3 covers 16 residues. The germline gives CDR1 KGHSH, CDR2 LQKENI. The ends lost 1 base at V and 8 bases at J; junction bases unmatched: 11. The CDR3 spells CASSPQAPGGPEPQHF. The CDR3, as DNA: TGTGCCAGCTCACCACAGGCGCCAGGGGGTCCGGAGCCCCAGCATTTT.

The chain couples TRBV28 to TRBJ1-2, with 9 bases identical to TRBD1. The CDR3 totals 14 residues. The V and J ends lost 5 bases and 6 bases, in that order; junction bases with no gene match: 7. From germline, CDR1 is MDHEN and CDR2 SYDVKM. CDR3 sequence reads: CASSAPTGGHGYTF. The CDR3 bases are TGTGCCAGCAGTGCCCCGACAGGGGGTCATGGCTACACCTTC.

This clone was found a few times. The rearrangement uses TRBV23-1 and TRBJ1-3, with D possibly TRBD1 on 6 matching bases. TRBV23-1 is classed as an ORF, of uncertain function. Between the trimmed V and J ends, which lost 8 bases and 1 base, there was a span of 18 bases. This CDR3 has 16 residues. The CDR3 coding sequence is TGCGCCAGCGCGTCCGGGGGGGCTGCGTCTGGAAACACCATATATTTT. It codes for CASASGGAASGNTIYF.

Only a few counts were recorded for this clone. The V and J genes are TRBV11-2 and TRBJ2-2, with D maybe TRBD2 (6 bases). This CDR3 is built from 14 residues. Per germline, CDR1 SGHAT and CDR2 FQNNGV. The CDR3 protein is CAAPRRGSTGELFF. The CDR3 DNA is TGTGCAGCCCCAAGGAGGGGCAGCACCGGGGAGCTGTTTTTT.

The chain uses TRBV14 and TRBJ2-5; no reliable D call. Trimming removed 1 base at V and 4 bases at J, with 4 bases between. Germline CDR1 SGHDN, CDR2 FVKESK. This CDR3 is built from 12 residues. The CDR3 protein is CASSQVRETQYF. The CDR3 bases are TGTGCCAGCAGCCAAGTTAGAGAGACCCAGTACTTC.